This TCR beta chain was sequenced for a study of spatial heterogeneity in lung cancer. Across the study: Counts of TCR transcripts in tumor regions tracked strongly with a T cell module score that came from matched bulk RNA-seq.

Whole-study findings and limits: Estimated coverage of tumor T cells was around 6.9% for alpha and 11% to 15% for beta chains. Mutation counts in tumors were tracked by counts of expanded intratumoral alpha and beta TCRs.

Every cDNA TCR molecule received its own unique molecular identifier. TCRdb re-derived calls from the 5' RACE reads in MiXCR, one entry per CDR3 protein. The sample lists roughly 5,000 distinct CDR3 sequences; around an eighth were seen once. This clonotype is classed as medium-sized. What it binds is unknown. As for time point: sample taken at primary tumor resection. The study sequenced unsorted whole RNA from tumor, nontumor lung or frozen PBMC. The specimen comprised lung tumor tissue, sampled at surgery. The receptor comes from a female donor with early-stage non-small cell lung cancer.

The CDR3 DNA follows: TGTGCCAGCTCTAATCTGGTAGTATCCTACAATGAGCAGTTCTTC. It translates to CASSNLVVSYNEQFF. V gene TRBV18 combines with J gene TRBJ2-1; D remains unclear. CDR1 is KGHSH and CDR2 is LQKENI in the germline V gene. CDR3 length: 15 residues. The V end was cut by 6 bases, the J end by 1 base, with 13 bases between.